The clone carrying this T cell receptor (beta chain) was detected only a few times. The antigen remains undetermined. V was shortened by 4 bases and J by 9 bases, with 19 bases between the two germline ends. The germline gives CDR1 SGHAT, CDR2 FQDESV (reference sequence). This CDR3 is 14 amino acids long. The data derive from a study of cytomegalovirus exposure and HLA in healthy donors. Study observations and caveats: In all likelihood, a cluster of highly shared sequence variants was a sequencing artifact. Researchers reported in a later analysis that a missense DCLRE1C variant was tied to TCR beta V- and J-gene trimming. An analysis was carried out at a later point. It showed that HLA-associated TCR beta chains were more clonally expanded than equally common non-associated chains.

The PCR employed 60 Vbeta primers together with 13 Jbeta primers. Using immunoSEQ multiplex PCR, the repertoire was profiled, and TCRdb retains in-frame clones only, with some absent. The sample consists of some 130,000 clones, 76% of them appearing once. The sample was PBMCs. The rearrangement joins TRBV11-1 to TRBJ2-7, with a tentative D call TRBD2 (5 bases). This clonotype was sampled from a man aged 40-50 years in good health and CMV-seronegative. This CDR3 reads CASSSPTGRGGQYF. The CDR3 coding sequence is TGTGCCAGCAGCTCCCCTACGGGAAGAGGAGGGCAGTACTTC.